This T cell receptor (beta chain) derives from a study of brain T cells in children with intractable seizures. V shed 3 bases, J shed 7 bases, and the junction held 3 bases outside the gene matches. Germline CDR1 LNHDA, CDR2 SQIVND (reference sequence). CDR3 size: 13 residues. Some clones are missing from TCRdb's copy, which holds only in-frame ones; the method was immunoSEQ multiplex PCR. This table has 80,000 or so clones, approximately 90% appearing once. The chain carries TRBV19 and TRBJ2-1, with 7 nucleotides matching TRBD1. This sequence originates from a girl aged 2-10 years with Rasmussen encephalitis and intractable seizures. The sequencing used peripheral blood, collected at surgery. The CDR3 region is CASSIGRGNEQFF. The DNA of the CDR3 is TGTGCCAGTAGTATTGGCAGGGGGAATGAGCAGTTCTTC.